Listed here are 2 T cell receptor beta chains from one sample, sequenced in a study of T cells in Graves' hyperthyroidism and ophthalmopathy. The source material, RNA transcripts, was used to amplify TCR beta CDR3 regions. A set of HTBI primers served as the primers for a first-round RT-PCR of the TCR CDR3. TCRdb fed the multiplex PCR reads into MiXCR, producing one record per CDR3 protein. The data show 640,000 or so distinct CDR3 sequences, over 12% seen once. Sequencing input: blood. These receptors were obtained from a woman aged 40 to 55 with Graves' ophthalmopathy.

This clonotype was recorded at least ten times. The chain employs TRBV13 and TRBJ1-2; D unclear. The V gene lost 5 bases and the J gene lost 3 bases, with 13 bases spanning the gap. This CDR3 contains 14 residues. Germline loops: CDR1 PRHDT, CDR2 FYEKMQ (reference sequence). CDR3 loop: CASSLAGTDYGYTF. CDR3 nucleotide sequence: TGTGCCAGCAGCCTCGCAGGAACGGACTATGGCTACACCTTC.

This clonotype has ten or more counts. This CDR3 is CASSDRQGVIGELFF. CDR3 nucleotide sequence: TGTGCCAGCAGCGATCGACAGGGGGTGATCGGGGAGCTGTTTTTT. This rearrangement joins TRBV7-9 to TRBJ2-2; 9 positions agree with TRBD1. CDR3 length: 15 amino acids. Germline loops: CDR1 SEHNR, CDR2 FQNEAQ (reference sequence). The junction had 8 bases not matched to a gene; V was cut back by 5 bases and J by 7 bases.